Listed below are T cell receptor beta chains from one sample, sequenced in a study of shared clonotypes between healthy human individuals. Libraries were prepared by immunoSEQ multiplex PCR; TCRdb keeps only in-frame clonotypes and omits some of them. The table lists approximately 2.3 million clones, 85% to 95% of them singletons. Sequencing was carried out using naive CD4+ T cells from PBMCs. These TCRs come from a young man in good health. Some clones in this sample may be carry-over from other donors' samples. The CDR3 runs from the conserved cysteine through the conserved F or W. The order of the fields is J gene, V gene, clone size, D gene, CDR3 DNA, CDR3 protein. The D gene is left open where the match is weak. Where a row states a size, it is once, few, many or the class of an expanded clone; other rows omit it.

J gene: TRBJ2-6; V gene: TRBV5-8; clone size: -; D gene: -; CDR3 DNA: TGTGCCAGCAGCATACGACGAGGGAGCTCTGGGGCCAACGTCCTGACTTTC; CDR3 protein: CASSIRRGSSGANVLTF
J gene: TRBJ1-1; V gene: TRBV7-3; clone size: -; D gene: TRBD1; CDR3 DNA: TGTGCCAGCACTCTAGGAGGGGGGACAGGTCGGTTCTCTGAAGCTTTCTTT; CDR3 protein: CASTLGGGTGRFSEAFF
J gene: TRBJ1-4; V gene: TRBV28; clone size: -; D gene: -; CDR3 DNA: TGTGCCAGCAGTTCGCCGGGGACACCCACTAATGAAAAACTGTTTTTT; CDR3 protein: CASSSPGTPTNEKLFF
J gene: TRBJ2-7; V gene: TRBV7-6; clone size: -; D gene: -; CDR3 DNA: TGTGCCAGCAGCCATACTCGGGGGCAGGGGAACGAGCAGTACTTC; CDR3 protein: CASSHTRGQGNEQYF
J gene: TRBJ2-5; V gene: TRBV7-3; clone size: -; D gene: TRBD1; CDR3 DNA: TGTGCCAGCAGCCCGCAGGGGGCGGAGACCCAGTACTTC; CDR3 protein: CASSPQGAETQYF
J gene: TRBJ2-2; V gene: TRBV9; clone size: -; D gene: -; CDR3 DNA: TGTGCCAGCAGCACCCGGACCTTCGGGGCCGGGGAGCTGTTTTTT; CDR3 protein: CASSTRTFGAGELFF
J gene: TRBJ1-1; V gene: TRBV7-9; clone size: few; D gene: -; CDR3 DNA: TGTGCCAGCAGCTTCCAGGGAGGCACTGAAGCTTTCTTT; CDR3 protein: CASSFQGGTEAFF
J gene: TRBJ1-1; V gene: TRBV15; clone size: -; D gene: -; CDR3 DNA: TGTGCCACCAGCCGGGGGGCGCGGAACACTGAAGCTTTCTTT; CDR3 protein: CATSRGARNTEAFF
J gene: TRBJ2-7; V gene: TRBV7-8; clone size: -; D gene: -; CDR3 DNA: TGTGCCAGCAGCCATACCACAGGGATTAGTGGGGGGATTACCTACGAGCAGTACTTC; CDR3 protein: CASSHTTGISGGITYEQYF
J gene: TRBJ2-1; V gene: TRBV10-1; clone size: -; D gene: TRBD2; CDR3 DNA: TGCGCCAGCAGTGCTAGCGGGGACTACAATGAGCAGTTCTTC; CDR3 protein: CASSASGDYNEQFF
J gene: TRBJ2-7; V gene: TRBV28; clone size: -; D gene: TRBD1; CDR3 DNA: TGTGCCAGCAGTTCCCCAGGGGGAAACTACGAGCAGTACTTC; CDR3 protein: CASSSPGGNYEQYF
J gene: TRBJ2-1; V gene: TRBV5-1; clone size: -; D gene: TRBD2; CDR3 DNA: TGCGCCAGCAGCTTGGGTACTAGCGTCAATGAGCAGTTCTTC; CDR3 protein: CASSLGTSVNEQFF
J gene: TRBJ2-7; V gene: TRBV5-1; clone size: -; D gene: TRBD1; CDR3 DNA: TGCGCCAGCAGCTTGGACAGGGGTTCAGTGCAGTACTTC; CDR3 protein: CASSLDRGSVQYF
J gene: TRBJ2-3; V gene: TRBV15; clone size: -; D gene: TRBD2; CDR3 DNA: TGTGCCACCAGCAGGCTCGCGGGACTAGCGGCCAGTACAGATACGCAGTATTTT; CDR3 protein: CATSRLAGLAASTDTQYF
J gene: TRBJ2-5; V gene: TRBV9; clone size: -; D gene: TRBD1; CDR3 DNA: TGTGCCAGCAGCGTTTTCGAGGGGGCAATGGGAGAGACCCAGTACTTC; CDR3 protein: CASSVFEGAMGETQYF
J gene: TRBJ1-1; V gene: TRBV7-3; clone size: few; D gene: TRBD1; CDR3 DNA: TGTGCCAGCAGCTTCACAGGGGGCACTGAAGCTTTCTTT; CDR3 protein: CASSFTGGTEAFF
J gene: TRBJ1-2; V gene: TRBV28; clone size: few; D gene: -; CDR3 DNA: TGTGCCAGCAGTCACCAAGGCTACACCTTC; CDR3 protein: CASSHQGYTF
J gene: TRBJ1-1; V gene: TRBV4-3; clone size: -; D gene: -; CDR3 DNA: TGCGCCAGCAGCCAGGATATATCCCGGGTGGGGAACACTGAAGCTTTCTTT; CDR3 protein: CASSQDISRVGNTEAFF
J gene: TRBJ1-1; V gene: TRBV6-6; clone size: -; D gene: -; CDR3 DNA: TGTGCCAGCAAAGTTGGAGGGTCTAACACTGAAGCTTTCTTT; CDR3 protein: CASKVGGSNTEAFF
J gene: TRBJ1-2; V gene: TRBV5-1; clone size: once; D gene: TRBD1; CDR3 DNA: TGCGCCAGCAGCCCCACTCCGGGACAGGGGGGCTACACCTTC; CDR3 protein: CASSPTPGQGGYTF
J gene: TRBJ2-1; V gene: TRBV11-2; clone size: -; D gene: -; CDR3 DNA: TGTGCCAGCAGCTTCGAAGCGGGTGATGAGCAGTTCTTC; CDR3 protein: CASSFEAGDEQFF
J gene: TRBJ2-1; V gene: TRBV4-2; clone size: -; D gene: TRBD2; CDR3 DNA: TGTGCCAGCAGCCACACCGGGACTAGCGGGATCGTAAGCGATGAGCAGTTCTTC; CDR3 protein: CASSHTGTSGIVSDEQFF
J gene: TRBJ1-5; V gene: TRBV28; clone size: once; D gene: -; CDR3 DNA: TGTGCCAGCAGCCCTACGGGAAAACCGAGCAATCAGCCCCAGCATTTT; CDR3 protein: CASSPTGKPSNQPQHF
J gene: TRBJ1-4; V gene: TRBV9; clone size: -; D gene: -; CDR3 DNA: TGTGCCAGCAGCGTAGGTGCAACTAATGAAAAACTGTTTTTT; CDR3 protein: CASSVGATNEKLFF
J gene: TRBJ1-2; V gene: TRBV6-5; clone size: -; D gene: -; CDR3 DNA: TGTGCCAGCAGTTACTCGTCTCTGGGCTATGGCTACACCTTC; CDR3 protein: CASSYSSLGYGYTF
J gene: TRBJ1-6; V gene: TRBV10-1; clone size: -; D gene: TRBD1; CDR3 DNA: TGCGCCAGCAGCCGACAGGGGCTGGGATCACCCCTCCACTTT; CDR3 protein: CASSRQGLGSPLHF
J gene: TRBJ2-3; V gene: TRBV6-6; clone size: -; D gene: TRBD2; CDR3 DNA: TGTGCCAGCAATCCTAGCGGAGGTGGGACAGATACGCAGTATTTT; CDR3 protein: CASNPSGGGTDTQYF
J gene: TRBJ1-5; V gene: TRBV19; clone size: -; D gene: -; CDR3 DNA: TGTGCCAGTAGTATAGTGGATAGCAATCAGCCCCAGCATTTT; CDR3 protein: CASSIVDSNQPQHF
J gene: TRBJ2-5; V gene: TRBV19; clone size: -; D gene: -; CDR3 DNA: TGTGCCAGTAGATCGGCGGGGATCCAAGAGACCCAGTACTTC; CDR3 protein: CASRSAGIQETQYF
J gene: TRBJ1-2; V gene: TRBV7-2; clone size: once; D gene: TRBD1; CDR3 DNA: TGTGCCAGCAGCTTAGAAGTTATACAGGGGGCCGACCGGTCCTTC; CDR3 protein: CASSLEVIQGADRSF
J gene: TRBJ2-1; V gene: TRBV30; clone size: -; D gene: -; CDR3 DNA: TGTGCCTGGCTAGGCCAATGGACGAATGAGCAGTTCTTC; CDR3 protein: CAWLGQWTNEQFF
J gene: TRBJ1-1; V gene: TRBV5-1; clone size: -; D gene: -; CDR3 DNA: TGCGCCAGCAGCTTTGGCCCAGGGGCGGGCGCTGAAGCTTTCTTT; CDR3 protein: CASSFGPGAGAEAFF